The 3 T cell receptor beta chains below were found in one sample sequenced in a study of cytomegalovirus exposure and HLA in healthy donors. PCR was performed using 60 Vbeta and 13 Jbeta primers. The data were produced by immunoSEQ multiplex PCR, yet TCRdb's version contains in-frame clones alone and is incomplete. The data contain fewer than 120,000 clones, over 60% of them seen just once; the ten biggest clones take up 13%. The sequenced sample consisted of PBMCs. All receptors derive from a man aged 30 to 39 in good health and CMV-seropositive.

The CDR3 DNA is TGTGCCAGCAGGGGGGGGACTGAAGCTTTCTTT. It yields the protein CASRGGTEAFF. This chain connects TRBV6-4 to TRBJ1-1; tentatively, D is TRBD1 (5 bases). Trimming took off 6 bases at V and 5 bases at J, with 7 bases between the two ends. Looked up from germline, CDR1 is MRHNA and CDR2 is SNTAGT. The CDR3 runs to 11 residues.

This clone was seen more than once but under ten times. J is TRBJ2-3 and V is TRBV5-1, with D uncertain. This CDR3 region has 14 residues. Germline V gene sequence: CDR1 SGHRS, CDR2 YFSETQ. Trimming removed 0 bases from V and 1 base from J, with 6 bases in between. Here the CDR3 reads CASSLDSRTDTQYF. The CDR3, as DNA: TGCGCCAGCAGCTTGGATTCTCGCACAGATACGCAGTATTTT.

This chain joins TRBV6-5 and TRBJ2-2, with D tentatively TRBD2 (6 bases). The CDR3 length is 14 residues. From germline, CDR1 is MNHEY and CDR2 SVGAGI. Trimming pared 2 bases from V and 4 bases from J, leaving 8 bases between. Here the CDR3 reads CASSYGSGTGELFF. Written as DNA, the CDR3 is TGTGCCAGCAGTTACGGTAGCGGCACCGGGGAGCTGTTTTTT.